The rows below give T cell receptor beta chains drawn from one sample of a study of T cell repertoires in cytomegalovirus infection. One entry per CDR3 protein, called by TCRdb with MiXCR from the reads. This repertoire shows approximately 630,000 distinct CDR3 sequences, around 24% found once; its top ten account for roughly 8%. The sample comprised CD8+ T cells from PBMCs. These TCRs come from a human donor in good health (CMV status not recorded). Some clones in this sample may be carry-over from other donors' samples. Both conserved end residues are part of each CDR3. The D gene is left open where the match is weak. Clone size is given for some rows only: seen once, a few or many times, or a class if the clone is expanded.

J gene | clone size | D gene | V gene | CDR3 protein | CDR3 DNA
TRBJ2-7 | - | - | TRBV2 | CASSDGRRENYEQYF | TGTGCCAGCAGCGATGGGCGGAGGGAGAACTACGAGCAGTACTTC
TRBJ2-2 | many | - | TRBV29-1 | CSVEGIGTGELFF | TGCAGCGTTGAGGGGATTGGGACCGGGGAGCTGTTTTTT
TRBJ2-2 | once | - | TRBV7-9 | CVSSLEDRVGELFF | TGTGTCAGCAGCTTAGAAGACCGTGTCGGGGAGCTGTTTTTT
TRBJ2-1 | many | TRBD2 | TRBV4-1 | CASSQDSLAGGYNEQFF | TGCGCCAGCAGCCAAGATTCACTAGCGGGGGGGTACAATGAGCAGTTCTTC
TRBJ2-3 | few | TRBD2 | TRBV20-1 | CSASPRGAATDTQYF | TGCAGTGCTAGCCCGCGGGGGGCCGCCACAGATACGCAGTATTTT
TRBJ2-7 | many | - | TRBV7-6 | CASSLGRVGTPPYEQYF | TGTGCCAGCAGCTTAGGTCGGGTGGGGACCCCGCCCTACGAGCAGTACTTC
TRBJ1-1 | few | - | TRBV20-1 | CSARDLTVRTEAFF | TGCAGTGCTAGAGATCTAACCGTAAGGACTGAAGCTTTCTTT
TRBJ2-1 | few | TRBD2 | TRBV6-5 | CASSFRLLLAGKGSGQFF | TGTGCCAGCAGTTTCCGCCTCCTGTTAGCGGGGAAGGGCTCTGGGCAGTTCTTC
TRBJ2-1 | many | TRBD1 | TRBV12-3/TRBV12-4 | CASSLGQETYNEQFF | TGTGCCAGCAGCCTAGGACAGGAAACCTACAATGAGCAGTTCTTC
TRBJ1-4 | - | - | TRBV7-3 | CASSLDSNEKLFF | TGTGCCAGCAGCTTGGACTCGAATGAAAAACTGTTTTTT
TRBJ1-5 | - | - | TRBV20-1 | CSAPGSRGKNQPQHF | TGCAGTGCTCCCGGGAGCAGGGGAAAAAATCAGCCCCAGCATTTT
TRBJ2-1 | - | - | TRBV20-1 | CSASVQSSYNEQFF | TGCAGTGCTAGCGTTCAAAGCTCCTACAATGAGCAGTTCTTC
TRBJ2-1 | - | TRBD1 | TRBV20-1 | CSASTSWTGSYAEQFF | TGCAGTGCATCAACTTCCTGGACAGGAAGTTATGCTGAGCAGTTCTTC
TRBJ2-3 | few | - | TRBV20-1 | CSAKLEYEPDTQYF | TGCAGTGCCAAGCTAGAGTATGAGCCAGATACGCAGTATTTT
TRBJ2-6 | - | - | TRBV12-3/TRBV12-4 | CASSYPRDRSSGANVLTF | TGTGCCAGCAGTTATCCGCGGGACAGAAGCTCTGGGGCCAACGTCCTGACTTTC
TRBJ1-1 | many | - | TRBV7-9 | CASRKGGKNTEAFF | TGTGCCAGCAGGAAGGGGGGGAAGAACACTGAAGCTTTCTTT
TRBJ2-6 | few | TRBD2 | TRBV5-1 | CASDGLAYSGANVLTF | TGCGCCAGTGATGGACTAGCGTACTCTGGGGCCAACGTCCTGACTTTC
TRBJ1-2 | - | - | TRBV2 | CASGSRANGYTF | TGTGCCAGCGGGAGCAGGGCCAATGGCTACACCTTC
TRBJ1-1 | many | - | TRBV7-8 | CASSLEPDGAEAFF | TGTGCCAGCAGCTTAGAACCCGATGGGGCTGAAGCTTTCTTT
TRBJ2-1 | once | TRBD1 | TRBV20-1 | CSARDPDRGLINEQFF | TGCAGTGCTAGAGATCCTGACAGGGGCCTCATCAATGAGCAGTTCTTC
TRBJ2-7 | - | - | TRBV20-1 | CSAGNQQGYEQYF | TGCAGTGCGGGTAACCAGCAGGGCTACGAGCAGTACTTC
TRBJ2-3 | many | TRBD2 | TRBV7-2 | CASSQGLAGVDTQYF | TGTGCCAGCAGCCAAGGACTAGCGGGAGTTGATACGCAGTATTTT
TRBJ1-6 | - | - | TRBV15 | CATSNGTPLSSYNSPLHF | TGTGCCACCAGCAACGGGACGCCTCTTAGCTCCTATAATTCACCCCTCCACTTT
TRBJ2-5 | few | - | TRBV12-3/TRBV12-4 | CASSLGERNQETQYF | TGTGCCAGCAGTTTAGGGGAACGAAACCAAGAGACCCAGTACTTC
TRBJ1-5 | - | - | TRBV28 | CASRLQGTYQPQHF | TGTGCCAGCAGGCTTCAGGGGACTTATCAGCCCCAGCATTTT
TRBJ2-7 | - | - | TRBV6-8 | CASSYPIRGGEQYF | TGTGCCAGCAGTTACCCCATTAGGGGTGGCGAGCAGTACTTC
TRBJ1-1 | many | - | TRBV12-3/TRBV12-4 | CASSLADNTEAFF | TGTGCCAGCAGCTTAGCCGATAACACTGAAGCTTTCTTT
TRBJ2-2 | - | - | TRBV5-4 | CASSMNRERELFF | TGTGCCAGCAGCATGAATAGAGAGAGGGAGCTGTTTTTT
TRBJ2-3 | few | TRBD2 | TRBV7-9 | CASSPPFRGGRTDTQYF | TGTGCCAGCAGCCCCCCCTTCCGGGGGGGGCGGACAGATACGCAGTATTTT
TRBJ1-5 | - | TRBD1 | TRBV28 | CASSFIRGGSNQPQHF | TGTGCCAGCAGTTTTATCAGGGGGGGTAGCAATCAGCCCCAGCATTTT
TRBJ2-4 | - | - | TRBV28 | CANSPAQLSPMPHKNIQYF | TGTGCCAACAGCCCAGCTCAATTGTCACCCATGCCCCATAAAAACATTCAGTACTTC
TRBJ2-1 | - | - | TRBV29-1 | CSSQGGGGSNEQFF | TGCAGCAGTCAGGGGGGCGGGGGGAGCAATGAGCAGTTCTTC
TRBJ2-2 | many | - | TRBV7-8 | CASNKRNTGELFF | TGTGCCAGCAACAAACGGAACACCGGGGAGCTGTTTTTT
TRBJ1-3 | - | TRBD1 | TRBV15 | CATSRDRAGNTIYF | TGTGCCACCAGCAGGGACAGGGCTGGAAACACCATATATTTT
TRBJ2-5 | few | - | TRBV27 | CASSGGWGGGPQETQYF | TGTGCCAGCAGTGGGGGGTGGGGCGGGGGCCCTCAAGAGACCCAGTACTTC
TRBJ1-1 | - | TRBD1 | TRBV6-2/TRBV6-3 | CASSYGGQGSNTEAFF | TGTGCCAGCAGTTACGGGGGACAGGGTTCGAACACTGAAGCTTTCTTT
TRBJ2-7 | many | TRBD1 | TRBV6-5 | CASSYLSPGQGLGYEQYF | TGTGCCAGCAGTTACTTATCCCCGGGACAGGGTCTCGGTTACGAGCAGTACTTC
TRBJ1-5 | few | - | TRBV7-9 | CASSLASTQPQHF | TGTGCCAGCAGCTTAGCATCGACTCAGCCCCAGCATTTT
TRBJ2-5 | - | TRBD2 | TRBV6-5 | CASSFGGLAGGGTQYF | TGTGCCAGCAGTTTCGGGGGACTAGCGGGGGGAGGGACCCAGTACTTC
TRBJ2-2 | - | - | TRBV27 | CASSFSGPGTGELFF | TGTGCCAGCAGTTTTAGTGGGCCAGGCACCGGGGAGCTGTTTTTT
TRBJ2-3 | many | TRBD2 | TRBV28 | CASSLYAGVQDTQYF | TGTGCCAGCAGTTTATATGCGGGGGTACAAGATACGCAGTATTTT
TRBJ1-1 | few | - | TRBV5-1 | CASSSYGKGGDTEAFF | TGCGCCAGCAGCTCCTATGGGAAGGGGGGGGACACTGAAGCTTTCTTT
TRBJ2-1 | few | - | TRBV13 | CASNSDTNEQFF | TGTGCCAGCAATTCGGACACCAATGAGCAGTTCTTC
TRBJ1-1 | - | - | TRBV5-1 | CASSLEVVMNTEAFF | TGCGCCAGCAGCTTGGAGGTGGTAATGAACACTGAAGCTTTCTTT
TRBJ2-1 | - | - | TRBV13 | CASRLGMGPFNEQFF | TGTGCCAGCAGGTTGGGCATGGGCCCCTTCAATGAGCAGTTCTTC
TRBJ1-5 | - | - | TRBV19 | CASNPLGGFDNQPQHF | TGTGCCAGTAACCCTCTGGGGGGATTTGACAATCAGCCCCAGCATTTT
TRBJ2-7 | many | - | TRBV7-9 | CASSLGATYEQYF | TGTGCCAGCAGCTTGGGGGCCACCTACGAGCAGTACTTC
TRBJ2-5 | many | TRBD2 | TRBV7-2 | CASSQILAGAKGITETQYF | TGTGCCAGCAGCCAAATTTTAGCGGGGGCGAAGGGGATAACAGAGACCCAGTACTTC
TRBJ2-1 | many | - | TRBV7-9 | CASRVEQGGEQFF | TGTGCCAGCAGGGTTGAACAGGGAGGTGAGCAGTTCTTC
TRBJ1-5 | - | - | TRBV27 | CASRWEVTQPQHF | TGTGCCAGCAGGTGGGAAGTGACTCAGCCCCAGCATTTT
TRBJ2-1 | - | - | TRBV4-1 | CASSQEFMVNEQFF | TGCGCCAGCAGCCAAGAATTCATGGTCAATGAGCAGTTCTTC